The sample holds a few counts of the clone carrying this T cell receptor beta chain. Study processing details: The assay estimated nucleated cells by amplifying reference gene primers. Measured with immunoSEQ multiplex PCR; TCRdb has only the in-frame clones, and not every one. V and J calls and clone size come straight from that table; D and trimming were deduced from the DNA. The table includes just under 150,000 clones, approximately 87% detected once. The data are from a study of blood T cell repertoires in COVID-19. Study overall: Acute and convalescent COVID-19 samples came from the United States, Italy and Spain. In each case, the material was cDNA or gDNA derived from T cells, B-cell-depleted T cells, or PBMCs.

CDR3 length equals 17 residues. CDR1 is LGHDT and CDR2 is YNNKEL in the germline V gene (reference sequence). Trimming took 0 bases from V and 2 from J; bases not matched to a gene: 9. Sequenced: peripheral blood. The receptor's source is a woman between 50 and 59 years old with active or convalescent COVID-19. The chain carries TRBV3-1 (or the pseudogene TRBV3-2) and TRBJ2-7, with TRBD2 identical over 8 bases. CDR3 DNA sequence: TGTGCCAGCAGCCAAGATCCCCGACTAGCGAGGACCTACGAGCAGTACTTC. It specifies CASSQDPRLARTYEQYF.